Below are 15 T cell receptor beta chains sequenced from a single sample in a study of blood T cell repertoires in COVID-19. Measured with immunoSEQ multiplex PCR; TCRdb has only the in-frame clones, and not every one. The sample lists around 58,000 clones; approximately 92% were seen once. Sequencing input: peripheral blood. These receptors were taken from a human donor with active COVID-19. The donor label of this sample is uncertain.

The chain combines TRBV5-1 with TRBJ1-1, with 7 positions matching TRBD1. CDR1 SGHRS and CDR2 YFSETQ come from the germline V gene. This CDR3 is built from 14 residues. J gave up 3 bases and V 4 bases, and 6 bases lay outside the gene matches. The CDR3 reads CASSPYTGDTEAFF. In nucleotides, the CDR3 is TGCGCCAGCAGCCCCTACACAGGGGACACTGAAGCTTTCTTT.

The CDR3 DNA sequence: TGTGCCTGGACCGATTTGGGGCCCGGGGAGCTGTTTTTT. Amino acid sequence: CAWTDLGPGELFF. The rearrangement joins TRBV30 to TRBJ2-2; possible D gene TRBD1, 5 bases. This CDR3 region has 13 residues. From germline, CDR1 is GTSNPN and CDR2 SVGIG (reference sequence). V lost 4 bases and J 6 bases, leaving 12 bases between the germline ends.

The genes are TRBV3-1 (or the pseudogene TRBV3-2) and TRBJ1-2; D is perhaps TRBD1 (6 bases). Germline CDR1 reads LGHDT; CDR2 reads YNNKEL (reference sequence). V dropped 5 bases and J dropped 8 bases, with 9 bases sitting between them. The CDR3 spans 11 residues. Written as DNA, the CDR3 is TGTGCCAGCAGCAAGACAGGAGGCTACACCTTC. Translated: CASSKTGGYTF.

The chain couples TRBV24-1 to TRBJ2-1; 9 nucleotides match TRBD1. CDR3 length: 17 amino acids. The V segment lost 2 bases and the J segment 8 bases; nucleotides outside the gene matches: 12. Germline CDR1 and CDR2: KGHDR and SFDVKD. The CDR3 sequence: CATSDSGTGNTHDEQFF. The CDR3, as DNA: TGTGCCACCAGTGATTCCGGGACAGGGAATACCCACGATGAGCAGTTCTTC.

The sample holds a few counts of this clone. The chain links TRBV6-5 to TRBJ1-5; possibly TRBD1 for D (6 bases). The germline V gene has CDR1 MNHEY and CDR2 SVGAGI. The V end lost 5 bases, the J end lost 4 bases, and 9 bases lay between the germline ends. The CDR3 covers 13 residues. The DNA of the CDR3 is TGTGCCAGCAGTAATACAGGGAATCAGCCCCAGCATTTT. Its protein is CASSNTGNQPQHF.

J is TRBJ1-3 and V is TRBV7-8; 8 bases line up with TRBD1. CDR3 length: 14 amino acids. The V and J ends lost 4 bases and 7 bases, in that order; junction bases with no gene match: 6. Germline-derived CDR1 and CDR2 are SGHVS and FQNEAQ. Here the CDR3 reads CASSSSGGRNTIYF. DNA for the CDR3: TGTGCCAGCAGCTCCTCAGGGGGCAGGAACACCATATATTTT.

The chain links TRBV27 to TRBJ1-2, with D perhaps matching TRBD1 (5 bases). Germline V gives CDR1 MNHEY, CDR2 SMNVEV (reference sequence). Deletions cut 3 bases from V and 4 bases from J, with 9 bases between. The CDR3 sequence is 13 residues long. The CDR3 bases are TGTGCCAGCAGTTTGCAGGGAGGCTATGGCTACACCTTC. Amino acid sequence: CASSLQGGYGYTF.

Here the CDR3 DNA reads TGTGCCAGCAGTCATTCTAGCGGGAGTTACAATGAGCAGTTCTTC. It is translated as CASSHSSGSYNEQFF. The rearrangement links TRBV6-5 to TRBJ2-1, with 10 bases matching TRBD2. CDR3 length: 15 residues. The junction had 5 bases not matched to a gene; V was cut back by 5 bases and J by 4 bases. The germline V gene encodes CDR1 MNHEY and CDR2 SVGAGI.

This clone showed up just once. J is TRBJ2-7 and V is TRBV3-1 (or the pseudogene TRBV3-2); possibly TRBD1 for D (7 bases). This CDR3 has 15 amino acids. Germline V gene sequence: CDR1 LGHDT, CDR2 YNNKEL (reference sequence). Trimming took off 1 base at V and 0 bases at J, with 10 bases between the two ends. For the CDR3, the DNA is TGTGCCAGCAGCCAAGGCGGGACAGTCTCCTACGAGCAGTACGTC. Translation: CASSQGGTVSYEQYV.

This chain joins TRBV28 and TRBJ2-1; D is possibly TRBD1 (6 bases). This CDR3 has 18 amino acids. V lost 4 bases and J 7 bases, leaving 26 bases between the germline ends. Per the germline V gene, CDR1 is MDHEN and CDR2 is SYDVKM. CDR3 DNA: TGTGCCAGCAGTTCGCCCCGGACAGAAGAAAGATGGATAAATGAGCAGTTCTTC. It codes for CASSSPRTEERWINEQFF.

This chain joins TRBV7-6 and TRBJ2-1; 15 nucleotides line up with TRBD2. The CDR3 spans 15 residues. V lost 3 bases to trimming and J lost 7 bases; unmatched junction nucleotides: 1. CDR1 and CDR2 from the germline V gene are SGHVS and FNYEAQ. CDR3 protein: CASSFGTSGGNEQFF. The CDR3, as DNA: TGTGCCAGCAGCTTTGGGACTAGCGGGGGGAATGAGCAGTTCTTC.

CDR3 in amino acids: CAWTTSGLYEQYF. CDR3 nucleotides: TGTGCCTGGACCACTAGCGGGCTCTACGAGCAGTACTTC. This chain links TRBV30 with TRBJ2-7, with 9 bases that match TRBD2. Germline values: CDR1 GTSNPN, CDR2 SVGIG (reference sequence). V dropped 4 bases and J dropped 3; count of bases not matched to a gene: 4. The CDR3 runs 13 residues.

V gene TRBV18 combines with J gene TRBJ2-5; D gene unclear. The CDR3 extends over 13 amino acids. Trimming shortened V by 2 bases and J by 4 bases, and 8 bases separated the two germline ends. The germline V gene encodes CDR1 KGHSH and CDR2 LQKENI. The chain's CDR3 is CASSPKVRETQYF. The CDR3 DNA follows: TGTGCCAGCTCACCAAAAGTGAGAGAGACCCAGTACTTC.

This chain joins TRBV27 and TRBJ2-6; 9 bases match TRBD1. The germline gives CDR1 MNHEY, CDR2 SMNVEV (reference sequence). The CDR3 contains 20 residues. V lost 0 bases, J lost 0 bases, and 9 bases stayed unmatched. The CDR3, as DNA: TGTGCCAGCAGTTTATCGACAGGGGGTCTTTCTCTCTCTGGGGCCAACGTCCTGACTTTC. As protein: CASSLSTGGLSLSGANVLTF.

The J gene is TRBJ2-3, the V gene TRBV7-3; the match to TRBD2 covers 10 bases. With V trimmed by 2 bases and J by 6 bases, 8 bases remained unmatched. The length of the CDR3 is 16 residues. CDR1 SGHTA and CDR2 FQGTGA come from the germline V gene. Here the CDR3 DNA reads TGTGCCAGCAGCTTAGCTAGCGGGAGTATTTTGGATACGCAGTATTTT. Protein: CASSLASGSILDTQYF.